Included here is one T cell receptor (beta chain) sequence, with context. This clone was seen a few times. Its antigen is not yet known. Base qualities were left out, and no much larger clone turns up one base away. The data derive from a study of T cell repertoires in ileal Crohn's disease (dated by TCRdb to the late 2010s). With respect to the entire study: The median duration of disease was 7.5 to 9.5 years, and at the time of surgery around 40% of patients were active smokers. About 500 nanograms of biopsy DNA per sample were submitted for commercial TCRB immunosequencing. A prospective multicentre cohort supplied the roughly 59 Crohn's disease patients whose TCR repertoires were analysed. M0 samples were biopsies from the inflamed portion of the ileum in the surgical resection specimen. About half of the patients received postoperative therapy: some 12 received thiopurines and 18 received anti-TNF agents. A total of approximately 170 mucosal samples from around 57 patients were sequenced, collected from several sites on the surgical specimen and at postoperative endoscopy. Surgery was performed for a complication in all patients, with stricturing disease in roughly 60% and penetrating disease in roughly 40%. Endoscopic postoperative recurrence was defined as a Rutgeerts score above i0. Running in parallel with the study was a multicentre cohort set up to find predictors of early endoscopic recurrence following ileocolonic resection.

The library was prepared using the immunoSEQ multiplex PCR assay. Adaptive Biotechnology amplified CDR3 regions from genomic DNA with a two-step multiplex PCR that controlled for amplification bias. Primers covering every V and J gene segment were used in the first PCR, while barcodes and Illumina adapters were added in the second PCR. CDR3 libraries were sequenced using an Illumina instrument. The authors processed their data as follows. The analysis drew on both the pipelines supplied by the vendor and custom analysis of the raw data in R/Bioconductor running R version 3.3.0. Clonality, ranging from 0 to 1, was calculated as the inverse of the normalised Shannon entropy of all productive clones. High-frequency clones were defined as the repertoire share of the top 100 clones, retaining only clones passing a 95% confidence test. Repertoire diversity was measured with the Simpson index, and overlap between samples was measured with the Morisita-Horn index. Sourced from immuneACCESS, this table was stored by TCRdb with only in-frame sequences that have V and J called. A share of the clones is absent; for the studies checked, an unresolved V gene accounts for under half, and the remainder has no known explanation. V and J calls and clone size follow that table, whereas D and trimming were derived from the DNA. This sample gives about 18,000 clones in total; roughly 76% of them show up just once. The ten largest make up 4% to 5% of the sample.

Study-level results and caveats: Higher percentages of high-frequency clones at the time of surgery were linked to endoscopic recurrence, and every patient with clonality above 26.8% (18/57) had recurrence. Compared with CD4 T cells, sorted CD8 T cells held more high-frequency clones, which suggests that the mucosal expansions were mostly CD8. Mucosal CD4 and CD8 T cells were sorted and sequenced only in a subgroup of patients, whose size was not stated. Compared with non-smokers, patients who were active smokers at surgery showed a significantly higher proportion of clonal expansions (25.9% vs 17.9%, p=0.02).

Per the publication, the time point label means: inflamed ileum from the surgical specimen. Eligible patients were adults with ileal or ileocolonic Crohn's disease who had an indication for ileocolonic resection. Before DNA extraction, whole ileal mucosal biopsies were kept frozen at -80 degrees C. Genomic DNA was extracted from frozen whole biopsies with a TRizol-based method and quantified on a NanoDrop 2000 spectrophotometer. The CDR3 spans 14 residues, from the cysteine through the phenylalanine. Only the CDR3 portion is preserved as DNA: 42 bases, with reading frame beginning at the first base. The germline V gene yields SNHLY for CDR1 and FYNNEI for CDR2. V lost 4 bases and J lost 1 base; the stretch between them is 8 bases long.

This receptor was obtained from an adult with Crohn's disease. The specimen sequenced was ileal tissue. The rearranged chain carries TRBV2 and TRBJ2-1; the D gene cannot be resolved reliably. The CDR3 reads as follows: CASSVAASYNEQFF. The DNA sequence is given as TGTGCCAGCAGTGTGGCGGCTTCCTACAATGAGCAGTTCTTC.